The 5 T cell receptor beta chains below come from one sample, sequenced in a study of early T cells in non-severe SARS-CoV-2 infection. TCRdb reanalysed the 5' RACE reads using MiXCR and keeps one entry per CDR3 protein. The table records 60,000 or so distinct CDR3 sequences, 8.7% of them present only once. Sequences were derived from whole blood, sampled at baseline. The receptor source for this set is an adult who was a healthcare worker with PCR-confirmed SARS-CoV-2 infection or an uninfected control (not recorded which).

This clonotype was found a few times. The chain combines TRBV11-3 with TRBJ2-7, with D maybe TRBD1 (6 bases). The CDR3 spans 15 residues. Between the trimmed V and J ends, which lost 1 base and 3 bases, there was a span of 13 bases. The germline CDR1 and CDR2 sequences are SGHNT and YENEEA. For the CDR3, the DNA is TGTGCCAGCAGCTTAGCGTCCGGACAGATCTACGAGCAGTACTTC. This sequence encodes CASSLASGQIYEQYF.

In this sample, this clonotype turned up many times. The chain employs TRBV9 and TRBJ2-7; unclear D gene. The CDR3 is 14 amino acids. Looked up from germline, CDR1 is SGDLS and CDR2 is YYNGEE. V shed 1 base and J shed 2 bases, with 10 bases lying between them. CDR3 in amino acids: CASSVKSDTYEQYF. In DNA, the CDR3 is TGTGCCAGCAGCGTAAAGTCCGATACCTACGAGCAGTACTTC.

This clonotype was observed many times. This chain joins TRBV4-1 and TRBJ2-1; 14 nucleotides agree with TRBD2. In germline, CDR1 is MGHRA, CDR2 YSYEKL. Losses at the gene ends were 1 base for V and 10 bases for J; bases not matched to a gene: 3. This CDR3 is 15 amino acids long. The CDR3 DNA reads TGCGCCAGCAGCCAAGGACTAGCGGGGGGGCGAGAGCAGTTCTTC. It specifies CASSQGLAGGREQFF.

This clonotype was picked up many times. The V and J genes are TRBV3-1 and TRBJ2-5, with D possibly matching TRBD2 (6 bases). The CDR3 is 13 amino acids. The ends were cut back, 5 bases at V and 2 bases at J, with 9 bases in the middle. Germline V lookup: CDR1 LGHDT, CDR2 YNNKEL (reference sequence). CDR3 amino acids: CASSVSGQETQYF. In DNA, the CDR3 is TGTGCCAGCAGCGTTAGCGGACAAGAGACCCAGTACTTC.

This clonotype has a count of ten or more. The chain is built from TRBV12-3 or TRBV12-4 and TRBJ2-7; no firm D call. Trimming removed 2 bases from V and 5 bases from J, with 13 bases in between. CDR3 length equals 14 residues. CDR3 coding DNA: TGTGCCAGCAGTTTAAAGGCCCTTTGGAACGAGCAGTACTTC. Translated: CASSLKALWNEQYF.